These 32 T cell receptor beta chains were all obtained from the same sample, sequenced in a study of Tregs in tolerant kidney transplant recipients. Method: immunoSEQ multiplex PCR; TCRdb's copy keeps in-frame clones and lacks some. The table has about 68,000 clones, 84% seen once; the top ten hold approximately 4%. Sample: CD4+ T cells from blood. The source is a human donor in good health.

V is TRBV7-9 and J is TRBJ2-3, with D possibly TRBD2 on 6 matching bases. Per germline, CDR1 SEHNR and CDR2 FQNEAQ (reference sequence). Trimming pared 5 bases from V and 6 bases from J, leaving 12 bases between. This CDR3 region has 13 residues. CDR3 protein: CASSPGLFDTQYF. The CDR3 DNA sequence: TGTGCCAGCAGCCCGGGACTTTTTGATACGCAGTATTTT.

The gene calls are TRBV7-2 and TRBJ2-7; no clear D. V dropped 1 base and J dropped 1 base, with 8 bases sitting between them. Germline-derived CDR1 and CDR2 are SGHTA and FQGNSA. This CDR3 is built from 14 residues. The CDR3 coding sequence is TGTGCCAGCAGCTTAGTAGTAGATTCCTACGAGCAGTACTTC. Its translation is CASSLVVDSYEQYF.

The chain joins TRBV30 to TRBJ2-5; TRBD1 matches 7 bases. Per germline, CDR1 GTSNPN and CDR2 SVGIG (reference sequence). V shed 4 bases, J shed 3 bases, and the junction held 2 bases outside the gene matches. The CDR3 contains 12 residues. The CDR3 DNA is TGTGCCTGGAACACAGGGGAAGAGACCCAGTACTTC. This gives the protein CAWNTGEETQYF.

This clone was seen a single time. This sequence joins TRBV11-2 and TRBJ2-1, with 7 bases matching TRBD1. The CDR3 consists of 15 residues. Germline-derived CDR1 and CDR2 are SGHAT and FQNNGV. V lost 4 bases and J lost 3; bases outside the gene matches: 6. The CDR3 bases are TGTGCCAGCAGCTCCCAAGGGGGCGTCTACAATGAGCAGTTCTTC. Protein: CASSSQGGVYNEQFF.

This clone appeared a single time. The V gene is TRBV18, the J gene TRBJ1-3, with D perhaps TRBD1 (6 bases). Germline CDR1 reads KGHSH; CDR2 reads LQKENI. V was clipped by 6 bases and J by 2 bases, with 20 bases between them. The CDR3 totals 17 residues. Here the CDR3 reads CASSPTGLDLPGNTIYF. The CDR3, as DNA: TGTGCCAGCTCGCCCACAGGGCTTGATCTCCCTGGAAACACCATATATTTT.

This chain joins TRBV4-2 and TRBJ1-3, with D uncertain. V lost 3 bases and J 0 bases, leaving 18 bases between the germline ends. The CDR3 runs 18 residues. Germline CDR1 LGHNA, CDR2 YNFKEQ. CDR3 amino acids: CASSHPPKGRFSGNTIYF. CDR3 sequence (DNA): TGTGCCAGCAGCCACCCGCCAAAGGGCCGATTCTCTGGAAACACCATATATTTT.

The chain recombines TRBV6-5 with TRBJ2-7; 7 nucleotides agree with TRBD1. Germline CDR1 is MNHEY and CDR2 is SVGAGI. The V segment lost 2 bases and the J segment 3 bases; nucleotides outside the gene matches: 10. The CDR3 has 16 residues. This CDR3 is CASSYQFSTGYYEQYF. As DNA, the CDR3 is TGTGCCAGCAGTTACCAATTTTCGACAGGGTACTACGAGCAGTACTTC.

The J gene is TRBJ2-3, the V gene TRBV7-9; 15 nucleotides agree with TRBD2. The J segment lost 6 bases and the V segment lost 5 bases, leaving 6 bases of the junction unmatched. CDR3 size: 16 residues. Germline CDR1 reads SEHNR; CDR2 reads FQNEAQ (reference sequence). The CDR3 bases are TGTGCCAGCAGCCCCGGACTAGCGGGGGGGCTGGATACGCAGTATTTT. This gives the protein CASSPGLAGGLDTQYF.

The V gene is TRBV11-3, the J gene TRBJ2-7; weak D call: TRBD1 (6 bases). CDR3 size: 14 residues. Trimming cost V 3 bases and J 4 bases, with 13 bases left between them. Germline values: CDR1 SGHNT, CDR2 YENEEA. CDR3 sequence reads: CASSFRTALYEQYF. CDR3 nucleotide sequence: TGTGCCAGCAGCTTTAGGACAGCTTTATACGAGCAGTACTTC.

This chain connects TRBV30 to TRBJ1-2; D gene ambiguous. Germline V gives CDR1 GTSNPN, CDR2 SVGIG (reference sequence). The CDR3 covers 12 residues. V was clipped by 0 bases and J by 7 bases, with 9 bases between them. CDR3 residues: CAWSVLGPGYTF. For the CDR3, the DNA is TGTGCCTGGAGTGTACTAGGGCCTGGCTACACCTTC. The variable domain in full, with the rest retrieved from reference TRBV30 and TRBJ1-2, is SQTIHQWPATLVQPVGSPLSLECTVEGTSNPNLYWYRQAAGRGLQLLFYSVGIGQISSEVPQNLSASRPQDRQFILSSKKLLLSDSGFYLCAWSVLGPGYTFGSGTRLTVV.

The gene calls are TRBV5-8 and TRBJ1-2; 9 bases map to TRBD1. Germline-derived CDR1 and CDR2 are SGHTS and YDEGEE. The length of the CDR3 is 13 residues. V lost 5 bases to trimming and J lost 8 bases; unmatched junction nucleotides: 7. In nucleotides, the CDR3 is TGTGCCAGCAGATCCGGACAGGGGCGCGGCTACACCTTC. The encoded protein is CASRSGQGRGYTF. Drawing the rest from reference TRBV5-8 and TRBJ1-2, the complete variable domain is EAGVTQSPTHLIKTRGQQATLRCSPISGHTSVYWYQQALGLGLQFLLWYDEGEERNRGNFPPRFSGRQFPNYSSELNVNALELEDSALYLCASRSGQGRGYTFGSGTRLTVV.

To note about this clone: The junction and the germline gene differ at one end; a read error may be behind it. The genes are TRBV5-6 and TRBJ2-1; 10 nucleotides match TRBD2. CDR1 and CDR2 from the germline V gene are SGHDT and YYEEEE. The CDR3 spans 18 residues. CDR3 in amino acids: CASSLRTSGSSSYNGQFF. CDR3 nucleotides: TGTGCCAGCAGCTTGAGGACTAGCGGATCTAGCTCCTACAATGGGCAGTTCTTC.

The V and J genes are TRBV5-5 and TRBJ2-4; 11 nucleotides agree with TRBD2. This CDR3 is built from 19 residues. The V gene's germline CDR1 is SGHKS and CDR2 YYEKEE (reference sequence). V trimming: 0 bases; J trimming: 0 bases; junction bases outside the gene matches: 8. CDR3 sequence: CASSLAVLLAGGAKNIQYF. The DNA for the CDR3 is TGTGCCAGCAGCTTGGCGGTCCTTCTAGCGGGGGGAGCCAAAAACATTCAGTACTTC.

The chain has TRBV27 and TRBJ2-3; possibly TRBD2 for D (6 bases). Trimming pared 5 bases from V and 11 bases from J, leaving 20 bases between. Germline assignment: CDR1 MNHEY and CDR2 SMNVEV (reference sequence). CDR3 length equals 14 residues. This chain's CDR3 is CASSTTGLRGRQYF. The CDR3, as DNA: TGTGCCAGCAGTACAACGGGACTGCGTGGCCGGCAGTATTTT.

The V and J genes are TRBV6-5 and TRBJ1-2, with D perhaps matching TRBD1 (5 bases). The germline V and J ends were trimmed by 7 bases and 0 bases, with 12 bases remaining between them. There are 14 residues in the CDR3. The V gene's germline CDR1 is MNHEY and CDR2 SVGAGI. The CDR3 protein is CASTLGGSNYGYTF. CDR3 in DNA: TGTGCCAGCACCCTGGGGGGGTCTAACTATGGCTACACCTTC.

This chain joins TRBV18 and TRBJ1-5; 8 nucleotides agree with TRBD1. The CDR3 has 16 residues. The germline gives CDR1 KGHSH, CDR2 LQKENI. Trimming took 2 bases from V and 4 from J; bases not matched to a gene: 7. CDR3 DNA: TGTGCCAGCTCACCAATTCGCGGACAGGGAAATCAGCCCCAGCATTTT. This encodes CASSPIRGQGNQPQHF.

J is TRBJ2-4 and V is TRBV7-2; D not certain. CDR1 SGHTA and CDR2 FQGNSA come from the germline V gene. V lost 1 base to trimming and J lost 13 bases, with 20 bases between them. The CDR3 spans 15 residues. CDR3 DNA sequence: TGTGCCAGCAGCTTAGATAGGCGAGACACCTCTCCGCAGTACTTC. Its protein is CASSLDRRDTSPQYF.

V and J are TRBV27 and TRBJ1-1; 7 bases are a match to TRBD1. Trimming took 3 bases from V and 4 from J; bases not matched to a gene: 8. Germline CDR1 MNHEY, CDR2 SMNVEV (reference sequence). CDR3 length: 15 residues. The CDR3 sequence is CASSFSTGVATEAFF. The CDR3 DNA sequence: TGTGCCAGCAGTTTTTCTACAGGGGTGGCCACTGAAGCTTTCTTT.

This sequence joins TRBV5-6 and TRBJ2-3, with D perhaps matching TRBD1 (5 bases). V was cut by 0 bases and J by 2 bases, with 19 bases left in between. This CDR3 has 18 amino acids. The germline CDR1 and CDR2 sequences are SGHDT and YYEEEE. The CDR3 region is CASSLGVGAEYSTDTQYF. CDR3 DNA sequence: TGTGCCAGCAGCTTGGGCGTAGGGGCGGAGTACTCCACAGATACGCAGTATTTT.

The chain couples TRBV2 to TRBJ2-7; 7 bases are a match to TRBD1. The CDR3 has 18 residues. J gave up 2 bases and V 2 bases, and 15 bases lay outside the gene matches. Germline CDR1 reads SNHLY; CDR2 reads FYNNEI. For the CDR3, the DNA is TGTGCCAGCAGTGAATCCCTACTCACAGGGGTAGAACCCTACGAGCAGTACTTC. Translation: CASSESLLTGVEPYEQYF.

This chain connects TRBV7-2 to TRBJ1-2; D is possibly TRBD1 (5 bases). The CDR3 extends over 14 amino acids. V gave up 2 bases and J gave up 7 bases, with 14 bases separating them. Germline V gene sequence: CDR1 SGHTA, CDR2 FQGNSA. CDR3 nucleotide sequence: TGTGCCAGCAGCTTAAGCGTCGGACACCGTGGCTACACCTTC. Protein: CASSLSVGHRGYTF.

This clone was counted once. The genes are TRBV7-9 and TRBJ2-3; 7 bases are a match to TRBD1. V was pared by 0 bases and J by 3 bases, with 3 bases of the junction left unmatched. This CDR3 comprises 15 residues. CDR1 and CDR2 from the germline V gene are SEHNR and FQNEAQ (reference sequence). This chain's CDR3 is CASSLAVQGTDTQYF. DNA of the CDR3: TGTGCCAGCAGCTTAGCAGTACAGGGGACAGATACGCAGTATTTT.

The sample holds many counts of this clone. The genes are TRBV4-1 and TRBJ2-2; either TRBD1 or TRBD2 may fit D (5 bases each). V was shortened by 2 bases and J by 4 bases, with 11 bases between the two germline ends. The CDR3 extends over 15 amino acids. Germline lookup yields CDR1 MGHRA and CDR2 YSYEKL. CDR3 residues: CASSQFRGATGELFF. The CDR3 DNA follows: TGCGCCAGCAGCCAATTTAGAGGGGCCACCGGGGAGCTGTTTTTT.

The table lists this clone with a few counts. The chain joins TRBV6-9 to TRBJ2-2; D remains unclear. This CDR3 has 11 amino acids. The V gene's germline CDR1 is MNHGY and CDR2 SVAAGI. The germline V and J ends were trimmed by 6 bases and 5 bases, with 4 bases remaining between them. CDR3 coding DNA: TGTGCCAGCAGGGAGACCGGGGAGCTGTTTTTT. It specifies CASRETGELFF.

This rearrangement joins TRBV7-6 to TRBJ2-5, with D uncertain. This CDR3 comprises 13 residues. Germline V gives CDR1 SGHVS, CDR2 FNYEAQ. V lost 4 bases and J lost 5, with 11 bases in between. The CDR3 loop reads CASSSPVGETQYF. In nucleotides, the CDR3 is TGTGCCAGCAGCTCCCCGGTAGGGGAGACCCAGTACTTC.

This rearrangement joins TRBV2 to TRBJ1-2; D not certain. Germline loops: CDR1 SNHLY, CDR2 FYNNEI. Trimming shortened V by 2 bases and J by 0 bases, and 16 bases separated the two germline ends. The CDR3 spans 17 residues. CDR3 sequence reads: CASSEMGGLTSNYGYTF. In nucleotides, the CDR3 is TGTGCCAGCAGTGAAATGGGCGGCCTCACTTCTAACTATGGCTACACCTTC.

The chain recombines TRBV7-9 with TRBJ2-7, with D unclear. The length of the CDR3 is 13 residues. CDR1 SEHNR and CDR2 FQNEAQ come from the germline V gene (reference sequence). V lost 5 bases, J lost 2 bases, and 10 bases lay in between. The CDR3 bases are TGTGCCAGCAGCACCTCTGTCCCCTACGAGCAGTACTTC. Translating it yields CASSTSVPYEQYF.

The CDR3 sequence: CASSVAPQGGKGNGYTF. The CDR3 coding sequence is TGTGCCAGCAGCGTAGCACCCCAGGGCGGTAAGGGCAATGGCTACACCTTC. The chain employs TRBV9 and TRBJ1-2, with D possibly matching TRBD1 (5 bases). Trimming removed 0 bases at V and 6 bases at J, with 21 bases between. The CDR3 has 17 amino acids. Germline CDR1 is SGDLS and CDR2 is YYNGEE. Supplemented by reference TRBV9 and TRBJ1-2, the full variable domain reads DSGVTQTPKHLITATGQRVTLRCSPRSGDLSVYWYQQSLDQGLQFLIQYYNGEERAKGNILERFSAQQFPDLHSELNLSSLELGDSALYFCASSVAPQGGKGNGYTFGSGTRLTVV.

This clone was counted at least ten times. The chain combines TRBV25-1 with TRBJ2-7; TRBD2 agrees at 13 bases. Per the germline V gene, CDR1 is MGHDK and CDR2 is SYGVNS. The CDR3 runs 15 residues. V shed 5 bases, J shed 7 bases, and the junction held 8 bases outside the gene matches. CDR3 sequence reads: CASSSDTGLAGEQYF. For the CDR3, the DNA is TGTGCCAGCAGTTCAGATACGGGACTAGCGGGAGAGCAGTACTTC.

V gene TRBV30 combines with J gene TRBJ2-2; 8 bases are a match to TRBD2. CDR1 and CDR2 from the germline V gene are GTSNPN and SVGIG (reference sequence). This CDR3 spans 18 amino acids. V lost 0 bases, J lost 0 bases, and 9 bases stayed unmatched. The chain's CDR3 is CAWSVGKASGPNTGELFF. The CDR3 nucleotides read TGTGCCTGGAGTGTAGGGAAAGCTAGCGGGCCGAACACCGGGGAGCTGTTTTTT. The entire variable domain, with the rest obtained from reference TRBV30 and TRBJ2-2, is as follows: SQTIHQWPATLVQPVGSPLSLECTVEGTSNPNLYWYRQAAGRGLQLLFYSVGIGQISSEVPQNLSASRPQDRQFILSSKKLLLSDSGFYLCAWSVGKASGPNTGELFFGEGSRLTVL.

The J gene is TRBJ2-6, the V gene TRBV18; no firm D call. The CDR3 contains 18 residues. Trimming removed 6 bases from V and 1 base from J, with 19 bases in between. Germline V gene data show CDR1 as KGHSH and CDR2 as LQKENI. CDR3 DNA: TGTGCCAGCTCGCCCGCTACCTGGGGTGGGTCTGGGGCCAACGTCCTGACTTTC. Amino acid sequence: CASSPATWGGSGANVLTF.

This clone was recorded once. The chain has TRBV5-4 and TRBJ1-1; D is possibly TRBD1 (5 bases). Trimming cost V 1 base and J 7 bases, with 14 bases left between them. This CDR3 is built from 14 residues. The germline V gene encodes CDR1 SGHNT and CDR2 YYREEE (reference sequence). The CDR3 spells CASSLPVQGGEAFF. CDR3 nucleotide sequence: TGTGCCAGCAGCTTGCCCGTTCAGGGTGGTGAAGCTTTCTTT.